The next 3 T cell receptor beta chains were all read from a single sample in a study of OX40 agonist ivuxolimab in advanced cancers. The protocol used for the library was the immunoSEQ multiplex PCR assay. As stored in TCRdb, this immuneACCESS dataset retains in-frame rearrangements with V and J assigned. A fraction of the clones does not appear; measured against another copy, unresolved V genes explain less than half of the discrepancy, and the remainder lacks a known reason. The sample includes approximately 50,000 clones, with roughly 80% observed a single time. 3% to 4.5% of the sample is held by the ten biggest clonotypes. Specimen: CD4+ or CD8+ T cells sorted from blood, collected in a trial of the OX40 agonist ivuxolimab. These receptors all stem from an adult with an advanced solid tumor such as melanoma, head and neck, liver or kidney cancer.

The rearrangement links TRBV11-3 to TRBJ2-6; D is uncertain. Trimming took off 1 base at V and 0 bases at J, with 1 base between the two ends. Germline CDR1 and CDR2: SGHNT and YENEEA. This CDR3 is built from 14 residues. The chain's CDR3 is CASSLGSGANVLTF. As DNA, the CDR3 is TGTGCCAGCAGCTTAGGCTCTGGGGCCAACGTCCTGACTTTC.

The V call is TRBV9, the J call TRBJ2-5, with D perhaps TRBD1 or TRBD2 (5 bases each). CDR3 length: 15 amino acids. Trimming pared 0 bases from V and 5 bases from J, leaving 14 bases between. Germline loops: CDR1 SGDLS, CDR2 YYNGEE. The CDR3 region is CASSVVGLEGETQYF. DNA for the CDR3: TGTGCCAGCAGCGTAGTCGGCCTTGAGGGGGAGACCCAGTACTTC.

The chain joins TRBV4-3 to TRBJ1-4; a weak D match, TRBD1 (6 bases). Germline V gene sequence: CDR1 LGHNA, CDR2 YSLEER. There are 16 residues in the CDR3. Trimming stripped 3 bases from V and 0 bases from J, with 11 bases between. In DNA form, the CDR3 reads TGCGCCAGCAGCCAGGACAGTTATGCAACTAATGAAAAACTGTTTTTT. This codes for CASSQDSYATNEKLFF.